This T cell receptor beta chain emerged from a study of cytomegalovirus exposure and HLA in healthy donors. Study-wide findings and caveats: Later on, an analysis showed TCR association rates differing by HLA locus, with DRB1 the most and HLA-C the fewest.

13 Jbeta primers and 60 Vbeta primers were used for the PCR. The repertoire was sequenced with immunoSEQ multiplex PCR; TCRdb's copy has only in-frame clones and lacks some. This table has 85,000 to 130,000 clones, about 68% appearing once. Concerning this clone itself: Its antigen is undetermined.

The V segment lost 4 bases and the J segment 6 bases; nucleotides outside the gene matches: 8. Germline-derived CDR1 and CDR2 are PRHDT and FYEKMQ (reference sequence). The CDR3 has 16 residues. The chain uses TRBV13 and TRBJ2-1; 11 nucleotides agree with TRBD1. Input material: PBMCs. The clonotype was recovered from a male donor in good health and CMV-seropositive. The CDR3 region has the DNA TGTGCCAGCAGCTACCGGACAGGGGGCAACGGCAATGAGCAGTTCTTC. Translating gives CASSYRTGGNGNEQFF.